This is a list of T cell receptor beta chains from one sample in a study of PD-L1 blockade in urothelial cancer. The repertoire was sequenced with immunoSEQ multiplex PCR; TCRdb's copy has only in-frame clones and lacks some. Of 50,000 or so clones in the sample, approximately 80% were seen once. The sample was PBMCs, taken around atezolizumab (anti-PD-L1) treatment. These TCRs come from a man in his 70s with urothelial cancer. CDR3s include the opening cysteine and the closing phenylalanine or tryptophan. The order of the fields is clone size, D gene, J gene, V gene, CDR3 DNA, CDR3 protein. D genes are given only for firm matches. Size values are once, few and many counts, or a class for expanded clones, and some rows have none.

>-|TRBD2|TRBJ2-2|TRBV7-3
TGTGCCAGCAGCTTCCAAGCGGGAGCTGGCGGGGAGCTGTTTTTT
CASSFQAGAGGELFF
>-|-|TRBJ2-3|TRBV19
TGTGCCAGTAGTATCGCCGGGACACTCCCTAGCACAGATACGCAGTATTTT
CASSIAGTLPSTDTQYF
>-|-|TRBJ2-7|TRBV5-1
TGCGCCAGCAGCTTAACCGGGACACTCTCCTACGAGCAGTACTTC
CASSLTGTLSYEQYF
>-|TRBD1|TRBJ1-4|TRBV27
TGTGCCAGCACTCCTAGGGCAGGGGGCCCGACTAATGAAAAACTGTTTTTT
CASTPRAGGPTNEKLFF
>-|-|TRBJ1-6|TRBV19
TGTGCCAGTGCCCTTCGACAGAATTCACCCCTCCACTTT
CASALRQNSPLHF
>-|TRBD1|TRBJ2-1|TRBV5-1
TGCGCCAGCAGCTTGGGACAGGGATACCATGAGCAGTTCTTC
CASSLGQGYHEQFF
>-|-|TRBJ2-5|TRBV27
TGTGCCAGCAGTTTGCGGGCGTACCAAGAGACCCAGTACTTC
CASSLRAYQETQYF
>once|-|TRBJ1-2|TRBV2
TGTGCCAGCACGCTACAGGAGAACTATGGCTACACCTTC
CASTLQENYGYTF
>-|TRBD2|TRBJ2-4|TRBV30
TGTGCCTGGGCGGGGGAGGGGGCCAAAAACATTCAGTACTTC
CAWAGEGAKNIQYF
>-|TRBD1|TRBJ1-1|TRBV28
TGTGCCAGCAGCCCACCGGGACAGAGGATGGCTTTCTTT
CASSPPGQRMAFF
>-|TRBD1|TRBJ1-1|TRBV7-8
TGTGCCAGCAGCCTCACAGGAGGGGGCTGGCGGGCTGAAGCTTTCTTT
CASSLTGGGWRAEAFF
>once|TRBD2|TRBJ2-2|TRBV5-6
TGTGCCAGCAGCCCTTGGACTAGTTCATCAACCGGGGAGCTGTTTTTT
CASSPWTSSSTGELFF
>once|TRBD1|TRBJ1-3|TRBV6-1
TGTGCCAGCCAGGACAGGGGGCCGGGAAACACCATATATTTT
CASQDRGPGNTIYF
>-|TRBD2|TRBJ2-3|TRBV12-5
TGTGCTAGTGGCCGACTAGCGGAGACAGATACGCAGTATTTT
CASGRLAETDTQYF
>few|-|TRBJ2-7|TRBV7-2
TGTGCCAGCAGCTTAGACGCGGGTTCGGGCTACGAGCAGTACTTC
CASSLDAGSGYEQYF
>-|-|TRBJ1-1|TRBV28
TGTGCCAGCACCCCCGTTCGTATGAACACTGAAGCTTTCTTT
CASTPVRMNTEAFF
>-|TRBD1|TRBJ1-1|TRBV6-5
TGTGCCAGCAGTTCCGAGGACAGGGACACTGAAGCTTTCTTT
CASSSEDRDTEAFF
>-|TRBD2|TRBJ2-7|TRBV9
TGTGCCAGCAGCGGAGGGCCTAGCGGGAGCTACGAGCAGTACTTC
CASSGGPSGSYEQYF
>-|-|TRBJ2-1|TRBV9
TGTGCCAGCAGCGTAGGAGTGGCGGGGGCTGGTGAGCAGTTCTTC
CASSVGVAGAGEQFF
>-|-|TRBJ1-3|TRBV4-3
TGCGCCAGCAGCCCGGACAGCAGAAACACCATATATTTT
CASSPDSRNTIYF
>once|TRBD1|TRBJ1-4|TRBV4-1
TGCGCCAGCAGCCAGTTTGGGACAGGTAGAGAAAAACTGTTTTTT
CASSQFGTGREKLFF
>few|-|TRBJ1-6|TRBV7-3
TGTGCCAGCAGCTTAACTGGGGGGACGAGTTCACCCCTCCACTTT
CASSLTGGTSSPLHF
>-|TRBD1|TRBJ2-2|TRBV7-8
TGTGCCAGCAGCGCGTCCGGGACAGGGTCCGGGGAGCTGTTTTTT
CASSASGTGSGELFF
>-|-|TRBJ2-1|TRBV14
TGTGCCAGCAGCCAAGGGGGGACACCAATATACAATGAGCAGTTCTTC
CASSQGGTPIYNEQFF
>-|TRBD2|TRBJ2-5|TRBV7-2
TGTGCCAGCAGCTCCGGACTAGCGGGGGTGGGGACCCAGTACTTC
CASSSGLAGVGTQYF
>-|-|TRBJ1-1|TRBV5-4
TGTGCCAGCAGCCCGACAGCAAACACTGAAGCTTTCTTT
CASSPTANTEAFF
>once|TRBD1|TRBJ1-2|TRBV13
TGTGCCAGCAGCTTAGGAGGGATGGGGACAGGGAGAAACTATGGCTACACCTTC
CASSLGGMGTGRNYGYTF
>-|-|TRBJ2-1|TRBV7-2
TGTGCCAGCAGTTCTGCCCGGTTGGACAATGAGCAGTTCTTC
CASSSARLDNEQFF
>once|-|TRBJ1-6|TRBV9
TGTGCCAGCAGCCGGGGGGCGGACAGCTCCTATAATTCACCCCTCCACTTT
CASSRGADSSYNSPLHF
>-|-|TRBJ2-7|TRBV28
TGTGCCAGCAGTCCCCCGGGGGGCCCCTACGAGCAGTACTTC
CASSPPGGPYEQYF
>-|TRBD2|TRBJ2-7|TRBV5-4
TGTGCCAGCAGTTTTGAGCGGGGGAACTCCTACGAGCAGTACTTC
CASSFERGNSYEQYF
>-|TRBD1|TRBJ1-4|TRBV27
TGTGCCAGCAGCCGCACAGGGGAAAATGAAAAACTGTTTTTT
CASSRTGENEKLFF
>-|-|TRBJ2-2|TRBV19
TGTGCCAGTAGTATTTGGGAGAGCGGGGAGCTGTTTTTT
CASSIWESGELFF
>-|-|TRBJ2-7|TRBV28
TGTGCCAGCAGTCCCGATAATCCAGTGGTCTACGAGCAGTACTTC
CASSPDNPVVYEQYF
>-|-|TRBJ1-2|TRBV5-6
TGTGCCAGCAGCTTGGGTGGGAGAAACTATGGCTACACCTTC
CASSLGGRNYGYTF
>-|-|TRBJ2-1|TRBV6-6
TGTGCCAGCAGTTACAGGGAGCGTGAGCAGTTCTTC
CASSYREREQFF
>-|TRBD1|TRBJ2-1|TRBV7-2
TGTGCCAGCAGCCCGGGTTCCGGGACAGGGGGTAACCCCCAGTTCTTC
CASSPGSGTGGNPQFF
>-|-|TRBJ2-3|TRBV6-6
TGTGCCAGCACCCCAGCGGATAGCACAGATACGCAGTATTTT
CASTPADSTDTQYF
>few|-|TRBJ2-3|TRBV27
TGTGCCAGCAGTGCCCGGTCGAGGGCGGATACGCAGTATTTT
CASSARSRADTQYF
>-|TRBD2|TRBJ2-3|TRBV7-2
TGTGCCAGCAGCTTGGCGTTCACTAGCGGGAGGGCCCTTACAGATACGCAGTATTTT
CASSLAFTSGRALTDTQYF
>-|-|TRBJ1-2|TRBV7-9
TGTGCCAGCAGCCCCCTGGGGGGACTCACGTATGGCTACACCTTC
CASSPLGGLTYGYTF
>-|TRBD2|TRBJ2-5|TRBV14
TGTGCCAGCAGCCAGGGCCGACCGGGACTAGGGAGAGAGACCCAGTACTTC
CASSQGRPGLGRETQYF
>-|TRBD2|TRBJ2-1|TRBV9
TGTGCCAGCAGCGTAGAGACGGGGGGGTTTGATGAGCAGTTCTTC
CASSVETGGFDEQFF